These 27 T cell receptor beta chains were all obtained from the same sample, sequenced in a study of cytomegalovirus exposure and HLA in healthy donors. PCR primers comprised 60 Vbeta and 13 Jbeta primers. Assay: immunoSEQ multiplex PCR; the TCRdb copy retains only in-frame clones and omits some. Here the sample spans just over 150,000 clones, 65% to 85% being singletons. The sequenced sample consisted of PBMCs. These receptors all come from a man in his forties in good health and CMV-seropositive.

The CDR3: CASRKARGNYGYTF. The CDR3 nucleotides read TGTGCCTCGCGTAAGGCCAGGGGGAACTATGGCTACACCTTC. The chain employs TRBV30 and TRBJ1-2, with 7 positions matching TRBD1. V shed 7 bases, J shed 2 bases, and the junction held 10 bases outside the gene matches. CDR3 length equals 14 residues. The V gene's germline CDR1 is GTSNPN and CDR2 SVGIG (reference sequence).

The chain is built from TRBV7-9 and TRBJ1-2; 9 bases are shared with TRBD1. Per germline, CDR1 SEHNR and CDR2 FQNEAQ (reference sequence). The CDR3 loop spans 14 amino acids. After removal of 5 bases from V and 8 bases from J, the junction contained 9 bases not matched to a gene. This chain's CDR3 is CASSPRTGDRGYTF. As DNA, the CDR3 is TGTGCCAGCAGCCCCAGGACAGGGGATCGCGGCTACACCTTC.

The CDR3 DNA reads as TGCGCCAGCAGCCTGGACAGGGCGAACACTGAAGCTTTCTTT. The encoded protein is CASSLDRANTEAFF. The chain employs TRBV5-1 and TRBJ1-1; 8 positions agree with TRBD1. CDR1 SGHRS and CDR2 YFSETQ come from the germline V gene. CDR3 length: 14 amino acids. With V trimmed by 4 bases and J by 1 base, 3 bases remained unmatched.

The chain uses TRBV11-2 and TRBJ1-1; TRBD1 might be the D (5 bases). The CDR3 is 13 residues long. The ends were cut back, 5 bases at V and 6 bases at J, with 13 bases in the middle. CDR1 and CDR2 from the germline V gene are SGHAT and FQNNGV. The CDR3 protein is CASSPLTGPEAFF. CDR3 nucleotides: TGTGCCAGCAGCCCTCTTACAGGTCCTGAAGCTTTCTTT.

The V call is TRBV9, the J call TRBJ2-2, with a tentative D call TRBD2 (5 bases). Germline assignment: CDR1 SGDLS and CDR2 YYNGEE. CDR3 length: 16 amino acids. Between the trimmed V and J ends, which lost 0 bases and 7 bases, there was a span of 16 bases. For the CDR3, the DNA is TGTGCCAGCAGCGTAGAAGCGGCGTCCGGTGACGGGGAGCTGTTTTTT. Amino acid sequence: CASSVEAASGDGELFF.

This rearrangement joins TRBV2 to TRBJ1-2; D is possibly TRBD1 (5 bases). The CDR3 length is 14 residues. The germline V gene has CDR1 SNHLY and CDR2 FYNNEI. V shed 10 bases and J shed 0 bases, with 15 bases lying between them. The DNA for the CDR3 is TGTGCCAACGCCAGGGCCGACACTAACTATGGCTACACCTTC. Residues: CANARADTNYGYTF.

CDR3 loop: CASSQGTANTGELFF. Here the CDR3 DNA reads TGCGCCAGCAGCCAGGGGACTGCGAACACCGGGGAGCTGTTTTTT. J is TRBJ2-2 and V is TRBV4-3, with D perhaps TRBD2 (6 bases). The CDR3 totals 15 residues. V was cut by 3 bases and J by 0 bases, with 8 bases left in between. Germline lookup yields CDR1 LGHNA and CDR2 YSLEER.

The genes are TRBV7-3 and TRBJ2-3; D is perhaps TRBD2 (7 bases). The germline V gene encodes CDR1 SGHTA and CDR2 FQGTGA. Trimming took 5 bases from V and 4 from J, leaving 19 bases between them. The CDR3 loop spans 16 amino acids. The CDR3 loop is CASSPRGGVGSDTQYF. The CDR3 DNA sequence: TGTGCCAGCAGCCCGAGGGGGGGGGTTGGGTCAGATACGCAGTATTTT.

V and J are TRBV6-6 and TRBJ2-1; D is perhaps TRBD2 (6 bases). The CDR3 is 14 residues long. V was shortened by 2 bases and J by 8 bases, with 13 bases between the two germline ends. CDR1 and CDR2 from the germline V gene are MNHNY and SVGAGI (reference sequence). As DNA, the CDR3 is TGTGCCAGCAGTTACCCGACTAGTCGGCATGAGCAGTTCTTC. Its protein product is CASSYPTSRHEQFF.

The chain links TRBV30 to TRBJ1-6, with D possibly being TRBD1 (6 bases). Trimming pared 0 bases from V and 9 bases from J, leaving 12 bases between. CDR3 size: 14 residues. Germline V CDR1 and CDR2: GTSNPN, SVGIG (reference sequence). The CDR3 spells CAWSVRGAGSPLHF. The CDR3 bases are TGTGCCTGGAGTGTACGGGGGGCAGGTTCACCCCTCCACTTT.

A few counts support this clone. The chain employs TRBV11-2 and TRBJ1-4; 8 positions agree with TRBD1. J lost 7 bases, V lost 6 bases, and 7 bases had no gene match. The CDR3 consists of 14 residues. Germline-derived CDR1 and CDR2 are SGHAT and FQNNGV. The CDR3 sequence is CASSFRGRVEKLFF. As DNA, the CDR3 is TGTGCCAGCAGTTTCAGGGGGCGGGTTGAAAAACTGTTTTTT.

The genes are TRBV6-1 and TRBJ2-7; D not resolved. CDR1 is MNHNS, CDR2 SASEGT, per germline. The germline V and J ends were trimmed by 7 bases and 9 bases, with 13 bases remaining between them. The CDR3 runs to 11 residues. CDR3 nucleotide sequence: TGTGCCAGCACCTTTCCTGTCCTGCAGTACTTC. This encodes CASTFPVLQYF.

The V call is TRBV7-2, the J call TRBJ2-7, with a weak D call TRBD1 (5 bases). Germline V gives CDR1 SGHTA, CDR2 FQGNSA. V lost 2 bases and J 7 bases, leaving 15 bases between the germline ends. This CDR3 region has 14 residues. CDR3 in DNA: TGTGCCAGCAGCTTAATGGGGCAAAGGGGAGAGCAGTACTTC. Its translation: CASSLMGQRGEQYF.

This chain uses TRBV27 with TRBJ1-5; no definite D call. CDR3 length: 13 residues. V was pared by 3 bases and J by 3 bases, with 6 bases between. Germline V gene sequence: CDR1 MNHEY, CDR2 SMNVEV (reference sequence). CDR3 sequence (DNA): TGTGCCAGCAGTTTTGGCAACAATCAGCCCCAGCATTTT. Its protein is CASSFGNNQPQHF.

The chain recombines TRBV5-4 with TRBJ1-2, with TRBD1 matching 9 bases. J lost 3 bases, V lost 0 bases, and 3 bases had no gene match. Germline V gene sequence: CDR1 SGHNT, CDR2 YYREEE (reference sequence). The CDR3 has 15 amino acids. The CDR3 coding sequence is TGTGCCAGCAGCTTGGACAGGGGGCTGGACTATGGCTACACCTTC. This translates into CASSLDRGLDYGYTF.

The chain has TRBV5-1 and TRBJ2-3, with TRBD2 matching 14 bases. Germline V gives CDR1 SGHRS, CDR2 YFSETQ. CDR3 length: 17 amino acids. Unmatched junction bases numbered 6, after V lost 4 bases and J lost 2 bases. The CDR3 DNA sequence: TGCGCCAGCAGCCCTGGACTAGCGGGGGGCCTCACAGATACGCAGTATTTT. Its translation: CASSPGLAGGLTDTQYF.

The chain recombines TRBV7-9 with TRBJ2-3; TRBD2 agrees at 8 bases. The V gene end was trimmed by 7 bases and the J gene end by 5 bases; junction bases not matched to a gene: 11. The CDR3 loop spans 15 amino acids. The germline gives CDR1 SEHNR, CDR2 FQNEAQ (reference sequence). The CDR3 bases are TGTGCCAGCACCCCGGGAGGGGCCGGTGGAGATACGCAGTATTTT. Its protein product is CASTPGGAGGDTQYF.

The CDR3 DNA follows: TGTGCCAGCTCACCGAAGGAGTCAGACACCGGGGAGCTGTTTTTT. This translates into CASSPKESDTGELFF. This chain links TRBV18 with TRBJ2-2; the D is unclear. CDR1 is KGHSH, CDR2 LQKENI, per germline. The CDR3 has 15 residues. V was clipped by 3 bases and J by 3 bases, with 11 bases between them.

The genes are TRBV2 and TRBJ1-2; TRBD1 agrees at 7 bases. CDR3 length equals 15 residues. The V and J ends lost 4 bases and 4 bases, in that order; junction bases with no gene match: 9. CDR1 is SNHLY and CDR2 is FYNNEI in the germline V gene. The CDR3 reads CASSGRDSRSYGYTF. As DNA, the CDR3 is TGTGCCAGCAGTGGGAGGGACAGCCGTTCCTATGGCTACACCTTC.

This rearrangement joins TRBV7-2 to TRBJ2-1, with 12 bases matching TRBD2. The CDR3 has 16 residues. The V segment lost 5 bases and the J segment 3 bases; nucleotides outside the gene matches: 5. Germline loops: CDR1 SGHTA, CDR2 FQGNSA. CDR3: CASSTRTSGNYNEQFF. The CDR3 coding sequence is TGTGCCAGCAGCACGCGGACTAGCGGGAACTACAATGAGCAGTTCTTC.

The rearrangement uses TRBV5-8 and TRBJ1-5; tentatively, D is TRBD1 (6 bases). CDR1 is SGHTS and CDR2 is YDEGEE in the germline V gene. The ends were cut back, 4 bases at V and 1 base at J, with 18 bases in the middle. The length of the CDR3 is 17 residues. In nucleotides, the CDR3 is TGTGCCAGCAGCCCAGGGGCCGGGGGGACGAGCAATCAGCCCCAGCATTTT. Translating it yields CASSPGAGGTSNQPQHF.

The rearrangement uses TRBV28 and TRBJ1-3; tentatively, D is TRBD1 (6 bases). Per germline, CDR1 MDHEN and CDR2 SYDVKM. V lost 1 base, J lost 2 bases, and 15 bases lay in between. The CDR3 has 17 residues. The CDR3 DNA reads as TGTGCCAGCAGTTTATATGAACACAGGGTAGCTGGAAACACCATATATTTT. Its protein product is CASSLYEHRVAGNTIYF.

To note about this clone: One junction end does not reproduce the germline sequence, and a read error may be involved. Other nucleotide sequences from this sample produce the same CDR3. The chain is built from TRBV5-4 and TRBJ2-5; 9 nucleotides align to TRBD2. From germline, CDR1 is SGHNT and CDR2 YYREEE (reference sequence). The CDR3 length is 16 residues. DNA of the CDR3: TGTGCCAGTAGCTTGGCAGGGCTAGCGGGGCAAGAGACCCAGTACTTC. Its protein product is CASSLAGLAGQETQYF.

The chain carries TRBV7-6 and TRBJ2-1, with 9 bases lining up with TRBD1. This CDR3 is built from 17 residues. Germline CDR1 and CDR2: SGHVS and FNYEAQ. Unmatched junction bases numbered 14, after V lost 2 bases and J lost 9 bases. Here the CDR3 DNA reads TGTGCCAGCAGCTTAAGGGGTGCCGGGACAGGGTTAGGTGAGCAGTTCTTC. This codes for CASSLRGAGTGLGEQFF.

This clone appeared a few times. The J gene is TRBJ2-5, the V gene TRBV4-1, with TRBD2 matching 8 bases. The length of the CDR3 is 15 residues. CDR1 MGHRA and CDR2 YSYEKL come from the germline V gene. Trimming removed 3 bases from V and 7 bases from J; junction bases left unmatched: 10. CDR3 in DNA: TGCGCCAGCAGCCAGGGGGCTAGCGGGCGTGGGACCCAGTACTTC. Protein: CASSQGASGRGTQYF.

The chain recombines TRBV7-6 with TRBJ1-1, with 10 bases aligning to TRBD1. Trimming at V came to 5 bases and at J to 11 bases, leaving 14 bases not matched to a gene. From germline, CDR1 is SGHVS and CDR2 FNYEAQ. This CDR3 is 15 amino acids long. The CDR3 coding sequence is TGTGCCAGCAGCACCTTGGGACAGGGGTCCCCGGTGGCTTTCTTT. It yields the protein CASSTLGQGSPVAFF.

The chain is built from TRBV19 and TRBJ2-5, with 7 bases that match TRBD1. The CDR3 covers 15 residues. V lost 5 bases to trimming and J lost 5 bases; unmatched junction nucleotides: 11. The germline CDR1 and CDR2 sequences are LNHDA and SQIVND (reference sequence). CDR3 sequence: CASSGAGGKRETQYF. CDR3 bases: TGTGCCAGTAGTGGTGCAGGGGGAAAGCGGGAGACCCAGTACTTC.